What follows describes a single TCR beta chain. This record comes from a study of response to subunit inactivated influenza vaccine. TCRdb redid the calling of the RT-PCR reads with MiXCR, one entry per CDR3 protein. The sample lists 600,000 to 850,000 distinct CDR3 sequences, 11% to 15% occurring once. This CDR3 has 15 amino acids. The V end lost 0 bases, the J end lost 5 bases, and 13 bases lay between the germline ends. Per the germline V gene, CDR1 is SGHRS and CDR2 is YFSETQ. The rearrangement links TRBV5-1 to TRBJ2-3; possibly TRBD2 for D (6 bases). The sequencing used PBMCs from blood, collected roughly 15 days before vaccination. The TCR comes from a middle-aged man who received an inactivated influenza vaccine. The CDR3 here is CASSLAASVEDTQYF. CDR3 DNA: TGCGCCAGCAGCTTGGCGGCTAGCGTTGAAGATACGCAGTATTTT.